This paragraph covers one TCR beta chain sequence. One entry per CDR3 protein results from TCRdb running MiXCR on the 5' RACE reads. The profile shows roughly 310,000 distinct CDR3 sequences, less than 4.5% of them singletons. This entry belongs to a study of T cells after yellow fever vaccination. In the study overall: Fractions of low cell number were prepared using SMART-Seq v4 Ultra Low Input.

Germline CDR1 and CDR2: LGHDT and YNNKEL (reference sequence). This CDR3 comprises 19 residues. The germline V and J ends were trimmed by 1 base and 0 bases, with 19 bases remaining between them. Material: PBMCs, obtained on the day of the yellow fever booster vaccination. This rearrangement joins TRBV3-1 to TRBJ2-1; weak D call: TRBD2 (7 bases). This clonotype was obtained from a man aged 18 to 30 who received the YFV17D yellow fever vaccine. Here the CDR3 reads CASSQAIGGGPPSYNEQFF. The CDR3 DNA is TGTGCCAGCAGCCAAGCCATTGGCGGGGGCCCTCCCTCCTACAATGAGCAGTTCTTC.